These 23 T cell receptor beta chains share one sample of origin, sequenced in a study of T-cell memory formation after mild COVID-19 (dated by TCRdb to about 2021). Libraries were constructed by 5' RACE. The sample was run on an Illumina NovaSeq 6000. TCRdb redid the processing of the public reads, applying fastp at Q25 and MiXCR, and retained in-frame beta chains. Rows with one shared CDR3 protein collapse into an entry with the most common genes and DNA. The sample table shows 350,000 to 400,000 distinct CDR3 sequences, and around 21% are seen once. The ten largest clones represent around 13% of the sample. Input material: PBMCs or a T cell subset sorted from them (not recorded which). All receptors come from an adult woman who had mild COVID-19 (a few samples of this study predate the infection). The sample titles of this study are shuffled in the database, so cell type and time point are left out; the donor was told from shared clones.

The table lists this clonotype with a few counts. This chain connects TRBV12-3 or TRBV12-4 to TRBJ2-3, with 9 bases fitting TRBD2. Germline trimming cut 4 bases from V and 5 bases from J; bases unmatched to any gene: 7. The CDR3 spans 15 residues. The CDR3 is CASSSGGGARDTQYF. In DNA, the CDR3 is TGTGCCAGCAGTTCCGGCGGGGGGGCACGAGATACGCAGTATTTT.

This clonotype was seen only a few times. The V call is TRBV30, the J call TRBJ2-3, with a possible D match to TRBD1 (6 bases). Germline V gene lookup returns CDR1 GTSNPN and CDR2 SVGIG (reference sequence). The CDR3 has 18 residues. V shed 0 bases and J shed 2 bases, with 21 bases lying between them. The CDR3 sequence is CAWSVTLQGEGDTDTQYF. For the CDR3, the DNA is TGTGCCTGGAGTGTTACCCTACAGGGCGAGGGGGACACAGATACGCAGTATTTT.

This chain connects TRBV4-1 to TRBJ1-5; D might be TRBD1 (6 bases). V lost 1 base to trimming and J lost 0 bases, with 13 bases between them. This CDR3 contains 17 residues. From germline, CDR1 is MGHRA and CDR2 YSYEKL. For the CDR3, the DNA is TGCGCCAGCAGCCAAGCAACAGGGATCTATAGCAATCAGCCCCAGCATTTT. Protein product: CASSQATGIYSNQPQHF.

This clonotype appeared once. V gene TRBV6-5 combines with J gene TRBJ2-1; a possible D gene is TRBD1 (6 bases). Germline-derived CDR1 and CDR2 are MNHEY and SVGAGI. The CDR3 sequence is 15 residues long. V was cut by 2 bases and J by 4 bases, with 12 bases left in between. The CDR3 here is CASSYEGVGYNEQFF. The CDR3 DNA follows: TGTGCCAGCAGTTACGAGGGGGTAGGATACAATGAGCAGTTCTTC.

J is TRBJ2-1 and V is TRBV15; weak D call: TRBD2 (6 bases). The ends were cut back, 4 bases at V and 6 bases at J, with 13 bases in the middle. Germline CDR1 is LNHNV and CDR2 is YYDKDF (reference sequence). This CDR3 is built from 14 residues. The CDR3 DNA reads as TGTGCCACCAGCACTCACGGGGGTAGCAATGAGCAGTTCTTC. As protein: CATSTHGGSNEQFF.

This clonotype was seen repeatedly, ten times or more. The chain links TRBV12-3 or TRBV12-4 to TRBJ2-3; D may be TRBD1 (5 bases). The CDR3 is 13 residues long. Trimming removed 6 bases from V and 2 bases from J, with 9 bases in between. Here the CDR3 reads CASSDSSTDTQYF. DNA for the CDR3: TGTGCCAGCAGCGACAGCTCCACAGATACGCAGTATTTT.

V and J are TRBV6-5 and TRBJ2-5; no clear D. The CDR3 contains 12 residues. From germline, CDR1 is MNHEY and CDR2 SVGAGI. Trimming pared 6 bases from V and 4 bases from J, leaving 9 bases between. The CDR3 here is CASREPGETQYF. The CDR3 coding sequence is TGTGCCAGCAGAGAACCGGGAGAGACCCAGTACTTC.

The CDR3 nucleotides read TGTGCCAGCAGCCAAGCTAGCATCGGGGGCCGGGATACGCAGTATTTT. This sequence encodes CASSQASIGGRDTQYF. The genes are TRBV3-1 and TRBJ2-3, with D perhaps TRBD1 or TRBD2 (6 bases each). The CDR3 loop spans 16 amino acids. Germline values: CDR1 LGHDT, CDR2 YNNKEL (reference sequence). The ends were cut back, 1 base at V and 6 bases at J, with 17 bases in the middle.

V gene TRBV3-1 combines with J gene TRBJ2-7; D gene unclear. From germline, CDR1 is LGHDT and CDR2 YNNKEL (reference sequence). V lost 2 bases and J lost 2, with 10 bases in between. CDR3 size: 14 residues. The CDR3 nucleotides read TGTGCCAGCAGCCAAATGACAATTACCTACGAGCAGTACTTC. Protein: CASSQMTITYEQYF.

The chain uses TRBV6-1 and TRBJ2-1; D remains ambiguous. The germline V gene has CDR1 MNHNS and CDR2 SASEGT. The CDR3 is made up of 11 amino acids. Trimming pared 8 bases from V and 13 bases from J, leaving 15 bases between. CDR3 DNA: TGTGCCAGCCGTCTTCTAGTGAGCCAGTTCTTC. This gives the protein CASRLLVSQFF.

The table lists this clonotype with many counts. This chain joins TRBV4-2 and TRBJ2-1; D possibly corresponds to TRBD1 (6 bases). The germline V and J ends were trimmed by 1 base and 2 bases, with 15 bases remaining between them. Germline V gene sequence: CDR1 LGHNA, CDR2 YNFKEQ. The CDR3 totals 17 residues. The DNA of the CDR3 is TGTGCCAGCAGCCAAGGGGGGCAGGGGTCTACCTACAATGAGCAGTTCTTC. Its protein is CASSQGGQGSTYNEQFF.

The V call is TRBV19, the J call TRBJ1-2; perhaps TRBD1 as D (6 bases). V lost 3 bases and J lost 5, with 19 bases in between. The CDR3 is 16 residues long. The germline V gene encodes CDR1 LNHDA and CDR2 SQIVND (reference sequence). The chain's CDR3 is CASSIGTPSPTYGYTF. The DNA for the CDR3 is TGTGCCAGTAGTATCGGGACACCATCCCCTACTTATGGCTACACCTTC.

This clonotype was seen repeatedly, ten times or more. The gene calls are TRBV12-3 or TRBV12-4 and TRBJ2-3, with 11 bases lining up with TRBD2. With V trimmed by 5 bases and J by 6 bases, 7 bases remained unmatched. The CDR3 runs 15 residues. Written as DNA, the CDR3 is TGTGCCAGCAGTCCCACTAGCGGGAGCGTTGATACGCAGTATTTT. This codes for CASSPTSGSVDTQYF.

This chain joins TRBV7-9 and TRBJ2-7, with TRBD1 identical over 7 bases. V was pared by 5 bases and J by 0 bases, with 7 bases of the junction left unmatched. The CDR3 contains 15 residues. Germline values: CDR1 SEHNR, CDR2 FQNEAQ (reference sequence). The CDR3 reads CASSEGQIRSYEQYF. CDR3 nucleotides: TGTGCCAGCAGCGAGGGACAGATTCGCTCCTACGAGCAGTACTTC.

Many counts were recorded for this clonotype. The V and J genes are TRBV20-1 and TRBJ2-3; TRBD2 aligns across 11 bases. There are 18 residues in the CDR3. Trimming removed 0 bases from V and 2 bases from J; junction bases left unmatched: 10. Germline CDR1 DFQATT, CDR2 SNEGSKA (reference sequence). As DNA, the CDR3 is TGCAGTGCTAGAGATCTGGCTAGCGGGGGGCTTTCCACAGATACGCAGTATTTT. It codes for CSARDLASGGLSTDTQYF.

CDR3 bases: TGTGCCTGGGGGGGGACAGGCCAAGAGACCCAGTACTTC. Encoded protein: CAWGGTGQETQYF. The chain recombines TRBV30 with TRBJ2-5, with TRBD1 identical over 8 bases. Looked up from germline, CDR1 is GTSNPN and CDR2 is SVGIG (reference sequence). After removal of 5 bases from V and 1 base from J, the junction contained 3 bases not matched to a gene. The CDR3 totals 13 residues.

The chain joins TRBV3-1 to TRBJ1-2, with 7 bases fitting TRBD1. The CDR3 runs to 14 residues. V shed 2 bases, J shed 6 bases, and the junction held 6 bases outside the gene matches. Germline CDR1 LGHDT, CDR2 YNNKEL (reference sequence). The CDR3 here is CASSQLTGADGYTF. In DNA, the CDR3 is TGTGCCAGCAGCCAACTCACAGGGGCGGATGGCTACACCTTC.

V gene TRBV20-1 combines with J gene TRBJ1-4; the D is unclear. V was cut by 0 bases and J by 8 bases, with 7 bases left in between. The germline gives CDR1 DFQATT, CDR2 SNEGSKA (reference sequence). The CDR3 runs to 12 residues. The CDR3 bases are TGCAGTGCTAGAGACAGAGAAGAAAAACTGTTTTTT. Its protein product is CSARDREEKLFF.

The rearrangement uses TRBV7-9 and TRBJ1-2, with D perhaps matching TRBD1 (5 bases). V lost 1 base and J lost 2, with 11 bases in between. Germline V gene lookup returns CDR1 SEHNR and CDR2 FQNEAQ (reference sequence). CDR3 size: 15 residues. The CDR3: CASSLGAGLNYGYTF. Here the CDR3 DNA reads TGTGCCAGCAGCTTAGGCGCAGGGCTGAACTATGGCTACACCTTC.

The chain is built from TRBV4-2 and TRBJ2-3; 8 bases agree with TRBD2. The V gene end was trimmed by 5 bases and the J gene end by 6 bases; junction bases not matched to a gene: 7. In germline, CDR1 is LGHNA, CDR2 YNFKEQ. The CDR3 is made up of 14 amino acids. CDR3 nucleotides: TGTGCCAGCAGCTCGCGGGGGGAAGGGGATACGCAGTATTTT. Its translation is CASSSRGEGDTQYF.

Only a few counts were recorded for this clonotype. The chain is built from TRBV27 and TRBJ1-6, with D perhaps TRBD1 (6 bases). The length of the CDR3 is 14 residues. Trimming shortened V by 6 bases and J by 14 bases, and 20 bases separated the two germline ends. Germline assignment: CDR1 MNHEY and CDR2 SMNVEV (reference sequence). The CDR3 region has the DNA TGTGCCAGCAGAAGTATAGGGGCCGAGGGGGCCCTCCACTTT. Encoded protein: CASRSIGAEGALHF.

A few counts support this clonotype. The chain carries TRBV19 and TRBJ2-1, with D perhaps matching TRBD1 (6 bases). The CDR3 consists of 15 residues. V was pared by 6 bases and J by 1 base, with 13 bases between. Germline V gene data show CDR1 as LNHDA and CDR2 as SQIVND (reference sequence). This CDR3 reads CASRPLQGSYNEQFF. CDR3 DNA: TGTGCCAGTAGGCCCCTACAGGGTTCCTACAATGAGCAGTTCTTC.

The chain couples TRBV24-1 to TRBJ2-1; maybe TRBD2 (7 bases). This CDR3 contains 16 residues. Germline CDR1 reads KGHDR; CDR2 reads SFDVKD. The V and J ends lost 4 bases and 5 bases respectively, with 17 bases between them. DNA for the CDR3: TGTGCCACCAGTGACCCCCGGGGGGCAAGGAACAATGAGCAGTTCTTC. As protein: CATSDPRGARNNEQFF.